What follows is one T cell receptor (beta chain) and its context. Its antigen is undetermined. V lost 6 bases and J lost 6, with 13 bases in between. This CDR3 comprises 13 residues. This sample was taken from a study of T cell responses to AZD1222 COVID-19 vaccine. Study-wide findings and caveats: Receipt of two AZD1222 doses was followed by a rise in Spike-specific TCR breadth and depth. Donors were largely white British and mainly female; clonal diversity was possibly underestimated.

Clones were sequenced by immunoSEQ multiplex PCR, and TCRdb holds only the in-frame ones, with some missing. The sample includes some 140,000 clones, approximately 92% of them seen just once. V gene TRBV12-3 or TRBV12-4 combines with J gene TRBJ2-3, with D possibly TRBD2 on 6 matching bases. This TCR came from an adult who received the AZD1222 COVID-19 vaccine. The sequenced sample was peripheral blood, obtained 28 days after the second AZD1222 dose. This CDR3 reads CASSPGGVDTQYF. As DNA, the CDR3 is TGTGCCAGCAGCCCCGGAGGGGTGGATACGCAGTATTTT.